Sequencing of this T cell receptor beta chain was carried out in a study of identifying expanded T cells in peripheral blood. Points from the study as a whole: Roughly 1.1 clones differed between technical replicates, versus roughly 17 and 20 over time. Clone count variance between approximately two-week samples rose with total template count.

This clone was found once. Antigen specificity is unknown. The same CDR3 can be traced to other DNA sequences in this sample. Collection occurred without any documented infections or immune events in donors. Clones were read by immunoSEQ multiplex PCR, and TCRdb kept only the in-frame ones, dropping some. The table records roughly 100,000 clones, about nine tenths of them present only once. Germline V gene lookup returns CDR1 SEHNR and CDR2 FQNEAQ (reference sequence). Trimming pared 3 bases from V and 1 base from J, leaving 12 bases between. The CDR3 sequence is 15 residues long. The chain recombines TRBV7-9 with TRBJ1-1; possibly TRBD1 for D (5 bases). What was sequenced was blood. The sequence derives from a person between 18 and 75 years old in good health. In nucleotides, the CDR3 is TGTGCCAGCAGCTTGGGGACTGGCCCGAACACTGAAGCTTTCTTT. Encoded protein: CASSLGTGPNTEAFF. Combining the CDR3 with reference TRBV7-9 and TRBJ1-1 gives the whole variable domain DTGVSQNPRHKITKRGQNVTFRCDPISEHNRLYWYRQTLGQGPEFLTYFQNEAQLEKSRLLSDRFSAERPKGSFSTLEIQRTEQGDSAMYLCASSLGTGPNTEAFFGQGTRLTVV.